The rows below give T cell receptor beta chains drawn from one sample of a study of cytomegalovirus exposure and HLA in healthy donors. TCRdb's copy holds only in-frame clones and misses some; the assay was immunoSEQ multiplex PCR. This sample has approximately 150,000 clones; about four fifths occur once, and the top ten carry 4.8%. The specimen was PBMCs. These receptors all stem from a girl aged 5 to 17 in good health and CMV-seropositive. Each CDR3 is given with its conserved first and last residue. The order of the fields is J gene, clone size, V gene, D gene, CDR3 DNA, CDR3 protein. A D gene is named only where the DNA matches it firmly. Some rows have no size entry. The others give once, few or many, or a class for an expanded clone.

j_call: TRBJ1-1
clone_size: .
v_call: TRBV7-6
d_call: TRBD1
cdr3_nt: TGTGCCAGCAGCCCAGGGGGGCGGGGTGAAGCTTTCTTT
cdr3_aa: CASSPGGRGEAFF

j_call: TRBJ2-3
clone_size: .
v_call: TRBV2
d_call: TRBD1
cdr3_nt: TGTGCCAGCAGTGCACCGGGACAGGGGGCCGCAAATACGCAGTATTTT
cdr3_aa: CASSAPGQGAANTQYF

j_call: TRBJ2-5
clone_size: .
v_call: TRBV7-2
d_call: TRBD2
cdr3_nt: TGTGCCAGCAGCTTTGGGGGGGTGGAGACCCAGTACTTC
cdr3_aa: CASSFGGVETQYF

j_call: TRBJ2-7
clone_size: .
v_call: TRBV4-1
d_call: .
cdr3_nt: TGCGCCAGCAGCCAAGATTTCGGTGGCACCTGGTTTAACGACTTCGAGCAGTACTTC
cdr3_aa: CASSQDFGGTWFNDFEQYF

j_call: TRBJ2-2
clone_size: .
v_call: TRBV21-1
d_call: .
cdr3_nt: TGTGCCAGCAGCAAAGGACAGGGTTTGAACACCGGGGAGCTGTTTTTT
cdr3_aa: CASSKGQGLNTGELFF

j_call: TRBJ2-1
clone_size: .
v_call: TRBV10-1
d_call: TRBD2
cdr3_nt: TGCGCCAGCAGTGAGACTAGCGGGGGCAATGAGCAGTTCTTC
cdr3_aa: CASSETSGGNEQFF

j_call: TRBJ1-2
clone_size: .
v_call: TRBV7-8
d_call: TRBD1
cdr3_nt: TGTGCCAGCAGCTTACGACAGGGGTTCGGCTACACCTTC
cdr3_aa: CASSLRQGFGYTF

j_call: TRBJ2-1
clone_size: once
v_call: TRBV10-3
d_call: TRBD1
cdr3_nt: TGTGCCATACAACAGGGGTCGGATGAGCAGTTCTTC
cdr3_aa: CAIQQGSDEQFF

j_call: TRBJ1-6
clone_size: .
v_call: TRBV6-6
d_call: .
cdr3_nt: TGTGCCAGCAGTCCTCAGAGCGGAGGGTATAATTCACCCCTCCACTTT
cdr3_aa: CASSPQSGGYNSPLHF

j_call: TRBJ1-1
clone_size: .
v_call: TRBV7-8
d_call: .
cdr3_nt: TGTGCCGGCAGCTTAGAGGCAGGGTCGAACACTGAAGCTTTCTTT
cdr3_aa: CAGSLEAGSNTEAFF

j_call: TRBJ1-1
clone_size: .
v_call: TRBV7-9
d_call: TRBD1
cdr3_nt: TGTGCCAGCAGCCGCAGACAGGGGACGGGTACTGAAGCTTTCTTT
cdr3_aa: CASSRRQGTGTEAFF

j_call: TRBJ1-5
clone_size: .
v_call: TRBV28
d_call: .
cdr3_nt: TGTGCCAGCAGTCCACCCGGACAGAATCAGCCCCAGCATTTT
cdr3_aa: CASSPPGQNQPQHF

j_call: TRBJ2-1
clone_size: .
v_call: TRBV7-9
d_call: .
cdr3_nt: TGTGCCAGCGTCGGGGGCAATGAGCAGTTCTTC
cdr3_aa: CASVGGNEQFF